This T cell receptor beta chain was obtained from a study of cytomegalovirus exposure and HLA in healthy donors. Findings of the study overall: Another analysis was done later, and it associated over 15,000 TCR beta sequences with HLA alleles at 0.05 false discovery rate. Rare sequences made up most TCRs, while some public TCRs were found in many donors. Cytomegalovirus status, reportedly, was diagnosed with high specificity and sensitivity by the classifier. A later analysis linked a missense DCLRE1C variant to TCR beta V- and J-gene trimming.

The J segment lost 6 bases and the V segment lost 4 bases, leaving 6 bases of the junction unmatched. Germline V CDR1 and CDR2: LGHNA, YSLEER. The CDR3 extends over 15 amino acids. Primers included in the PCR were 60 Vbeta and 13 Jbeta primers. Here immunoSEQ multiplex PCR was the method, and the copy in TCRdb shows in-frame clones only, minus some. The listing contains 130,000 or so clones. About this clone itself: Its target is not known.

This clonotype originated in a woman aged 18-35 years in good health and CMV-seronegative. The chain uses TRBV4-3 and TRBJ2-2, with 9 bases identical to TRBD2. The sequencing input was PBMCs. CDR3 region: CASSRPGLASGELFF. CDR3 coding DNA: TGCGCCAGCAGCCGCCCGGGACTAGCTTCCGGGGAGCTGTTTTTT.